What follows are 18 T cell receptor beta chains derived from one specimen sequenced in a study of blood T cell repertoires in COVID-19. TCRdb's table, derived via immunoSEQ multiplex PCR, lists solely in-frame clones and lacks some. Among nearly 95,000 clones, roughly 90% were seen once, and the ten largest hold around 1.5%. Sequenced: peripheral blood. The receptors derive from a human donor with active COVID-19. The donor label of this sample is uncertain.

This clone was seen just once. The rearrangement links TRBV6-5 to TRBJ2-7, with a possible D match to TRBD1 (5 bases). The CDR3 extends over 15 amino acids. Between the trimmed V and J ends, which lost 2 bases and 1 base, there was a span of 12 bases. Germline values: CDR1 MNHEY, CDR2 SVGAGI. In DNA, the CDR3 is TGTGCCAGCAGTTACCGACTTGGGGCGTCCTACGAGCAGTACTTC. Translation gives CASSYRLGASYEQYF.

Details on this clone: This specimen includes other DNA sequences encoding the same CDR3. CDR3 loop: CASSQDYGQAFSQPQHF. DNA for the CDR3: TGCGCCAGCAGCCAAGATTACGGACAGGCTTTCAGTCAGCCCCAGCATTTT. The chain combines TRBV4-1 with TRBJ1-5, with 7 positions matching TRBD1. This CDR3 region has 17 residues. CDR1 MGHRA and CDR2 YSYEKL come from the germline V gene. Trimming removed 0 bases from V and 6 bases from J; junction bases left unmatched: 11.

This CDR3 reads CASSVLGGPNTEAFF. CDR3 DNA: TGTGCCAGCAGTGTCCTCGGCGGGCCGAACACTGAAGCTTTCTTT. This sequence joins TRBV28 and TRBJ1-1; no reliable D call. Trimming left V 5 bases short and J 1 base short, with 14 bases between. The CDR3 contains 15 residues. Looked up from germline, CDR1 is MDHEN and CDR2 is SYDVKM.

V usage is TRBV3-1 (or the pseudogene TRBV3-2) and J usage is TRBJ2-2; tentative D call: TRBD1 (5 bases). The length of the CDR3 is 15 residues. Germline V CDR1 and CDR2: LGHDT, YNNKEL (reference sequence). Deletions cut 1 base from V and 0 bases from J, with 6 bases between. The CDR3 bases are TGTGCCAGCAGCCAAGCAGGGTCGAACACCGGGGAGCTGTTTTTT. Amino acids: CASSQAGSNTGELFF.

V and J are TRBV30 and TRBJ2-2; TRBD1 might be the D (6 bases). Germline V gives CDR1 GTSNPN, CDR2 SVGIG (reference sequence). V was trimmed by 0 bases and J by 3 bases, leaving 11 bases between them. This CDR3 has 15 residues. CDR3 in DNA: TGTGCCTGGAGTGTGACAGGAGTATACACCGGGGAGCTGTTTTTT. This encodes CAWSVTGVYTGELFF.

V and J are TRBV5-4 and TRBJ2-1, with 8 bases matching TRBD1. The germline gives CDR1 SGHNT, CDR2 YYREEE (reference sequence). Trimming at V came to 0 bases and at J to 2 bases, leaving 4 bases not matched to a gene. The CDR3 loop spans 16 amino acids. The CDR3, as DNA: TGTGCCAGCAGCTTGGGGGCAGGGGGCGCCTACAATGAGCAGTTCTTC. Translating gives CASSLGAGGAYNEQFF. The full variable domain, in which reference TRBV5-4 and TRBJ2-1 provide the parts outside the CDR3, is ETGVTQSPTHLIKTRGQQVTLRCSSQSGHNTVSWYQQALGQGPQFIFQYYREEENGRGNFPPRFSGLQFPNYSSELNVNALELDDSALYLCASSLGAGGAYNEQFFGPGTRLTVL.

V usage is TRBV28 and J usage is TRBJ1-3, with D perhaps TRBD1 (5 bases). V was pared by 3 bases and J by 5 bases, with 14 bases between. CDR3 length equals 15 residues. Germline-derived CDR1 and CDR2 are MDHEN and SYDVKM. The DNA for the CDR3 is TGTGCCAGCAGTTTCTACGGGGGAAGGCGAAACACCATATATTTT. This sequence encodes CASSFYGGRRNTIYF.

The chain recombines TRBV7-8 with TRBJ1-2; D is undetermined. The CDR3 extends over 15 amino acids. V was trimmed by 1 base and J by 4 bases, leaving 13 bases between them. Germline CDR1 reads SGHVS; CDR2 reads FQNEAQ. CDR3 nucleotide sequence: TGTGCCAGCAGCTTAGGATCGGGTACTGGCTATGGCTACACCTTC. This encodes CASSLGSGTGYGYTF.

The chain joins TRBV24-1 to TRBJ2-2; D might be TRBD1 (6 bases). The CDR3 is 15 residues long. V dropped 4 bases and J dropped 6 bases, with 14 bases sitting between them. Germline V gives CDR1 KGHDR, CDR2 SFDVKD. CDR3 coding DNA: TGTGCCACCAGTGACCCCGGGACATTGGCCGGGGAGCTGTTTTTT. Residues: CATSDPGTLAGELFF.

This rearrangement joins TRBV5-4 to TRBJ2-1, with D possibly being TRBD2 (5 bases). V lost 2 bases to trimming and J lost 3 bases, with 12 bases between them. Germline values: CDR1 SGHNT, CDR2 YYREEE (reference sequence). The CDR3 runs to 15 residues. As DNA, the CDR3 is TGTGCCAGCAGCTTCCGATCCACTAGCTACAATGAGCAGTTCTTC. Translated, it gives CASSFRSTSYNEQFF.

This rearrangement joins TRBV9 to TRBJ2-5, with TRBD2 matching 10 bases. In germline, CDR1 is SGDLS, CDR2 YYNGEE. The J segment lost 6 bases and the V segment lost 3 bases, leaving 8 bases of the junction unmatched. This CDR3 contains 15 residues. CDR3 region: CASSAGTSAVKTQYF. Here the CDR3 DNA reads TGTGCCAGCAGCGCCGGGACTAGCGCTGTGAAGACCCAGTACTTC.

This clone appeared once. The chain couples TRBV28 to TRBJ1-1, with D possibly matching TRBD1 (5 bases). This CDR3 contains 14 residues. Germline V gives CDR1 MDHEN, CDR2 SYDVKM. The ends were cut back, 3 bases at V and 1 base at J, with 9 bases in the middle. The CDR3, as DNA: TGTGCCAGCAGTTTTGGGGGGGGGAACACTGAAGCTTTCTTT. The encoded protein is CASSFGGGNTEAFF.

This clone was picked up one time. The CDR3 loop reads CASSQVEGAREKLFF. CDR3 bases: TGCGCCAGCAGCCAAGTGGAGGGGGCTCGGGAAAAACTGTTTTTT. This rearrangement joins TRBV4-1 to TRBJ1-4, with 7 positions matching TRBD1. This CDR3 comprises 15 residues. Germline assignment: CDR1 MGHRA and CDR2 YSYEKL. With V trimmed by 1 base and J by 8 bases, 7 bases remained unmatched.

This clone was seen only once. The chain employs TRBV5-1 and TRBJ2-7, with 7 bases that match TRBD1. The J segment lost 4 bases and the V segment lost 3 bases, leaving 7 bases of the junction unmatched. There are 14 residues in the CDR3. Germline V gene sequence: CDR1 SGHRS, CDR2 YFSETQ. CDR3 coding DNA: TGCGCCAGCAGCTCAAACCTACAGGGGTACGAGCAGTACTTC. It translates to CASSSNLQGYEQYF.

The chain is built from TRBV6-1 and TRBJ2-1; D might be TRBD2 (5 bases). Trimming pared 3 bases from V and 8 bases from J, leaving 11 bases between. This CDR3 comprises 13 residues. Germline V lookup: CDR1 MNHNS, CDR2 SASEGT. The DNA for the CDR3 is TGTGCCAGCAGTGACCACGGGATCGATGAGCAGTTCTTC. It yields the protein CASSDHGIDEQFF.

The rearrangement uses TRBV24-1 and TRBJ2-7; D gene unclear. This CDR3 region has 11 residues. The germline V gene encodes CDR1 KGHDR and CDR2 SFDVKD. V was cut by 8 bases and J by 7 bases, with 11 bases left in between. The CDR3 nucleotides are TGTGCCACCAAGAAGTACTGGGAGCAGTACTTC. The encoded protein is CATKKYWEQYF.

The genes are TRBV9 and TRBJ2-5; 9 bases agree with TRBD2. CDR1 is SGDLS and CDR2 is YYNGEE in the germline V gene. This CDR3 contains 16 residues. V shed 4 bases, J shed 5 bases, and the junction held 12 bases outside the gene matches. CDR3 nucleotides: TGTGCCAGCAGCCCCCTGGCGGGGGGGCTAGGTGAGACCCAGTACTTC. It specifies CASSPLAGGLGETQYF.

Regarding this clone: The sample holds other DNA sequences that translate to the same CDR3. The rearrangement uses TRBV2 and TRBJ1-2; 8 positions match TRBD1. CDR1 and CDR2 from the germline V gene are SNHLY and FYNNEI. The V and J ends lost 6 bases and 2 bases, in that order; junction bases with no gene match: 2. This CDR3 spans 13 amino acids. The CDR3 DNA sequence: TGTGCCAGCAGCCGGGACAGGAACTATGGCTACACCTTC. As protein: CASSRDRNYGYTF.